A selection of T cell receptor beta chains follows, all from one sample in a study of blood T cell repertoires in COVID-19. Sequencing was performed with immunoSEQ multiplex PCR; in TCRdb, only in-frame clones are kept and a portion is missing. The repertoire includes roughly 90,000 clones, about 85% of them detected once, and about 2.1% sits in the top ten. Sequenced sample: peripheral blood. The receptors shown here come from a woman between 65 and 79 years old with acute or convalescent COVID-19. Each CDR3 is given with its conserved first and last residue. The order of the fields is clone size, D gene, V gene, J gene, CDR3 DNA, CDR3 protein. D genes are given only for firm matches. Clone size appears in some rows only: once, few, many, or a class for an expanded clone.

clone size: .
D gene: TRBD1
V gene: TRBV2
J gene: TRBJ1-1
CDR3 DNA: TGTGCCAGCAGTAGGGACAGGGGGCGGGCTGAAGCTTTCTTT
CDR3 protein: CASSRDRGRAEAFF

clone size: .
D gene: .
V gene: TRBV18
J gene: TRBJ1-1
CDR3 DNA: TGTGCCAGCTCACCAGCAGGGACTGAAGCTTTCTTT
CDR3 protein: CASSPAGTEAFF

clone size: once
D gene: .
V gene: TRBV7-6
J gene: TRBJ2-2
CDR3 DNA: TGTGCCAGCAGCCCTTACACCGGGGAGCTGTTTTTT
CDR3 protein: CASSPYTGELFF

clone size: .
D gene: .
V gene: TRBV7-3
J gene: TRBJ2-3
CDR3 DNA: TGTGCCAGCAGCCCCGGGACAACAGATACGCAGTATTTT
CDR3 protein: CASSPGTTDTQYF

clone size: .
D gene: .
V gene: TRBV28
J gene: TRBJ2-2
CDR3 DNA: TGTGCCAGCAGCCTCCTCGAGGGACAAAACACCGGGGAGCTGTTTTTT
CDR3 protein: CASSLLEGQNTGELFF

clone size: once
D gene: .
V gene: TRBV10-3
J gene: TRBJ2-5
CDR3 DNA: TGTGCCATCGGAGGGACAGAAGAGACCCAGTACTTC
CDR3 protein: CAIGGTEETQYF

clone size: once
D gene: TRBD1
V gene: TRBV5-4
J gene: TRBJ1-2
CDR3 DNA: TGTGCCAGCAGCCCGGACAGGACGCTTAACTATGGCTACACCTTC
CDR3 protein: CASSPDRTLNYGYTF

clone size: few
D gene: .
V gene: TRBV18
J gene: TRBJ2-5
CDR3 DNA: TGTGCCAGCTCACCATCGGGAGAGACCCAGTACTTC
CDR3 protein: CASSPSGETQYF

clone size: .
D gene: .
V gene: TRBV7-9
J gene: TRBJ1-2
CDR3 DNA: TGTGCCAGCAGCTTACTTGGGGAGGGCCCCTATGGCTACACCTTC
CDR3 protein: CASSLLGEGPYGYTF

clone size: .
D gene: .
V gene: TRBV6-2/TRBV6-3
J gene: TRBJ1-5
CDR3 DNA: TGTGCCAGCAGTTATAGAACGGCGGGCAATCAGCCCCAGCATTTT
CDR3 protein: CASSYRTAGNQPQHF

clone size: few
D gene: TRBD1
V gene: TRBV5-1
J gene: TRBJ1-1
CDR3 DNA: TGCGCCAGCAGCTCCTCAGGGGGGGAAGCTTTCTTT
CDR3 protein: CASSSSGGEAFF

clone size: once
D gene: .
V gene: TRBV20-1
J gene: TRBJ1-2
CDR3 DNA: TGCAGTGCTAGATCCGGTTATGGCTACACCTTC
CDR3 protein: CSARSGYGYTF

clone size: .
D gene: .
V gene: TRBV19
J gene: TRBJ1-3
CDR3 DNA: TGTGCCAGTAGTTCTCGTGGAAACACCATATATTTT
CDR3 protein: CASSSRGNTIYF

clone size: .
D gene: .
V gene: TRBV11-3
J gene: TRBJ1-4
CDR3 DNA: TGTGCCAGCAGCTTCGGGGCTAATGAAAAACTGTTTTTT
CDR3 protein: CASSFGANEKLFF

clone size: .
D gene: .
V gene: TRBV7-6
J gene: TRBJ1-1
CDR3 DNA: TGTGCCAGCAGCTTAGGGGCCATTTCTAACACTGAAGCTTTCTTT
CDR3 protein: CASSLGAISNTEAFF

clone size: .
D gene: TRBD1
V gene: TRBV5-4
J gene: TRBJ2-7
CDR3 DNA: TGTGCCAGCAGCCTAAATACAGGGGGCAGGGCCTACGAGCAGTACTTC
CDR3 protein: CASSLNTGGRAYEQYF

clone size: .
D gene: .
V gene: TRBV18
J gene: TRBJ1-2
CDR3 DNA: TGTGCCAGCTCACCGCAAGGGGATAACTATGGCTACACCTTC
CDR3 protein: CASSPQGDNYGYTF

clone size: .
D gene: TRBD1
V gene: TRBV10-3
J gene: TRBJ1-4
CDR3 DNA: TGTGCCATCAGTGAGTCCGGGACAGGGGAAGAAAAACTGTTTTTT
CDR3 protein: CAISESGTGEEKLFF

clone size: .
D gene: TRBD1
V gene: TRBV7-3
J gene: TRBJ2-3
CDR3 DNA: TGTGCCAGCAGCCCTAAAGACAGGGGGCAAGATACGCAGTATTTT
CDR3 protein: CASSPKDRGQDTQYF

clone size: .
D gene: .
V gene: TRBV7-9
J gene: TRBJ1-1
CDR3 DNA: TGTGCCAGCAGCAGCAGGGTGAACACTGAAGCTTTCTTT
CDR3 protein: CASSSRVNTEAFF

clone size: once
D gene: .
V gene: TRBV6-6
J gene: TRBJ2-5
CDR3 DNA: TGTGCCGGTAGCAAGGTGGCCGGTAACCAAGAGACCCAGTACTTC
CDR3 protein: CAGSKVAGNQETQYF

clone size: .
D gene: TRBD1
V gene: TRBV10-2
J gene: TRBJ1-6
CDR3 DNA: TGCGCCAGCGGGGGACAGGAGTTTTCACCCCTCCACTTT
CDR3 protein: CASGGQEFSPLHF

clone size: .
D gene: .
V gene: TRBV6-5
J gene: TRBJ1-1
CDR3 DNA: TGTGCCAGCAGTACGGGGGTAAACACTGAAGCTTTCTTT
CDR3 protein: CASSTGVNTEAFF

clone size: .
D gene: .
V gene: TRBV2
J gene: TRBJ1-1
CDR3 DNA: TGTGCCAGCAGTGCTGAGTTAACGACGAGGGCTTTCTTT
CDR3 protein: CASSAELTTRAFF

clone size: .
D gene: TRBD1
V gene: TRBV19
J gene: TRBJ2-3
CDR3 DNA: TGTGCCAGTAGCAAGGGACAGGGCACAGATACGCAGTATTTT
CDR3 protein: CASSKGQGTDTQYF

clone size: .
D gene: .
V gene: TRBV9
J gene: TRBJ1-1
CDR3 DNA: TGTGCCAGCAGCGTATTAAGTTCGGGGGAAGCTTTCTTT
CDR3 protein: CASSVLSSGEAFF

clone size: .
D gene: .
V gene: TRBV19
J gene: TRBJ1-1
CDR3 DNA: TGTGCCAGCCGATCGGCAAGCGGGACTGAAGCTTTCTTT
CDR3 protein: CASRSASGTEAFF

clone size: .
D gene: TRBD2
V gene: TRBV18
J gene: TRBJ2-5
CDR3 DNA: TGTGCCAGCTCACCACGGACTAGCGGGGGGGCCCGGGAGACCCAGTACTTC
CDR3 protein: CASSPRTSGGARETQYF